This TCR beta chain is drawn from a study of T cells in localized non-small cell lung cancer. Trimming left V 3 bases short and J 8 bases short, with 16 bases between. This CDR3 region has 15 residues. Germline V gene sequence: CDR1 MNHNS, CDR2 SASEGT. Here immunoSEQ multiplex PCR was the method, and the copy in TCRdb shows in-frame clones only, minus some. The sample has 25,000 to 35,000 clones; 91% are singletons. The chain links TRBV6-1 to TRBJ1-4; D remains unclear. This specimen was PBMCs, taken before any cancer treatment. The TCR comes from a man aged 35-69 years with stage II lung adenocarcinoma. CDR3 region: CASSDSTSGGEKLFF. Here the CDR3 DNA reads TGTGCCAGCAGTGATAGCACCTCAGGAGGGGAAAAACTGTTTTTT.